The subject of this entry is one TCR beta chain. This clonotype turned up a few times. The antigen this receptor binds is unknown. No much larger clone exists at a distance of one base, and base qualities are not known. These data are taken from a study of T cells in Graves' hyperthyroidism and ophthalmopathy (dated by TCRdb to the late 2010s). Broadly, across the study: Peripheral blood was sampled at the time of initial diagnosis, prior to any treatment. According to the paper, TCR Vbeta CDR3 sequencing was carried out on some 130 peripheral blood samples, which came from under 50 ophthalmopathy, about 75 hyperthyroidism and about 17 progressor patients. The 95 to 100 discovery patients were randomly divided into training and test sets at a 7:3 ratio. Once sampling was done, hyperthyroidism patients were given methimazole at a starting dose of 30 mg daily, whereas ophthalmopathy patients were given high-dose intravenous methylprednisolone. Prospective prediction of ophthalmopathy was tested in an independent validation cohort consisting of about 20 hyperthyroidism patients and some 15 patients who later progressed to ophthalmopathy. In addition, the study compared T-cell repertoires in thyroid tissue and in blood from over 5 Graves' hyperthyroidism patients. TCR V-J signatures able to tell the groups apart were searched for in a discovery cohort of approximately 95 patients, of whom 43 had Graves' ophthalmopathy and under 65 had stable Graves' hyperthyroidism.

V is cut by 5 bases and J by 10 bases, and the space between the germline ends is 15 bases. Including cysteine and phenylalanine, the CDR3 has 13 amino acids. Kept here is only the CDR3 DNA, which spans 39 bases and is read in frame from base 1. CDR1 is given as LGHNA and CDR2 as YSLEER, both from the germline V gene. Overall study results and their limits: During validation, the model predicted progression to ophthalmopathy a median of about 5.9 months ahead of onset, with around 70% sensitivity and 72.22% specificity. Sample size was not statistically predetermined, and blinding of investigators to group allocation was not performed. A model built on a 13 V-J signature distinguished ophthalmopathy from stable hyperthyroidism, reaching around 90% sensitivity and 81% to 83% specificity in cross-validation and 80%/75% in testing. Blood samples also contained most of the expanded thyroid clonotypes (frequency above 0.001), which suggests that blood repertoires may reflect thyroid immune responses.

A patient counted as having stable Graves' hyperthyroidism if no progression to ophthalmopathy occurred over 18 months of follow-up. Hyperthyroidism patients were aged 18 to 65 years and newly diagnosed, with disease duration of less than 2 months. Exclusion was applied to patients with uncontrolled infections, other autoimmune diseases, pregnancy or lactation. Diagnoses relied on clinical symptoms, serum thyroxine and TRAb, thyroid ultrasound and orbital computed tomography. PBMCs were isolated from about 9.1 ml of fresh peripheral blood by Ficoll-Paque density gradient centrifugation. Total RNA was extracted using Trizol reagent, and RNA quality was assessed on an Agilent 2100 Bioanalyzer. TCR beta CDR3 regions were amplified from RNA transcripts. The TCR CDR3 was subjected to a first round of RT-PCR using the HTBI primer set and the Qiagen OneStep RT-PCR kit. The libraries were constructed in a second round of multiplex PCR and then size-selected and purified. The libraries were sequenced on an Illumina HiSeq2000 using paired-end 100 bp reads. From the authors' description of their analysis: SOAPnuke was used to process the raw data, with reads discarded if the reads contained adapters or uncalled bases, had a mean Phred below 15, or lacked an exact constant-primer or identifier match. High-quality paired reads were merged using COPE v1.2.5, and each unique nucleotide sequence was defined as a clonotype. MiTCR v1.1 was used to align the clonotypes against IMGT TRBV, TRBD and TRBJ reference segments. The analysis included only V-J combinations with a frequency above 0.0001, which together covered roughly 99% of the repertoires. A TCS score was defined as the ratio of F50 (clonal expansion) to E x V (chaos), with BLOSUM62-based TCRdist applied between CDR3 peptides within each V-J. Welch's t-statistics and random forest reduced roughly 500 V-J features to 13, which were used in a naive Bayes classifier (R e1071). TCRdb redid the processing of the public reads, applying fastp at Q25 and MiXCR, and retained in-frame beta chains. Identical CDR3 protein sequences are pooled into one entry, listed with their most common genes and DNA. None of the V and J calls come from the authors' own analysis; TCRdb made them. Here the sample has roughly 630,000 distinct CDR3 sequences; 15% to 19% occur a single time. Jointly, the top ten make up around 7.8% of the sample.

The V and J genes are TRBV4-3 and TRBJ2-1; the best D guess is TRBD1, with 6 bases matching. The clonotype originates from a woman aged 30 to 39 with Graves' hyperthyroidism. The sample taken for sequencing was blood. At the DNA level, the sequence is TGCGCCAGCAGCGGGGGCCTTAAGGGCGAGCAGTTCTTC. Its translation reads: CASSGGLKGEQFF.